This T cell receptor (beta chain) was retrieved from a study of cytotoxic CD8 clonotypes in ibrutinib-treated CLL. For the study at large: The subjects consisted of about a dozen relapsed/refractory and around 15 treatment-naive individuals, with around 17 IGHV unmutated. Response sampling took place at median 12 months of treatment, range 6 to 36. Study findings and constraints: On treatment, the uncommon public clonotypes contracted or remained stable.

Method: immunoSEQ multiplex PCR; TCRdb's copy keeps in-frame clones and lacks some. The data contain approximately 25,000 clones, 55% to 85% of them seen just once; the ten biggest clones take up under 50%. Of note for this clone: The antigen is undetermined.

V lost 6 bases to trimming and J lost 6 bases; unmatched junction nucleotides: 5. Germline CDR1 MNHEY, CDR2 SVGAGI. The CDR3 has 14 residues. V usage is TRBV6-5 and J usage is TRBJ1-6; the match to TRBD1 covers 7 bases. The clonotype originates from a human donor with chronic lymphocytic leukemia. Sample: PBMCs, taken after 12 months of ibrutinib treatment. The CDR3 region has the DNA TGTGCCAGCAGCCAGGACAGGATTAATTCACCCCTCCACTTT. Its protein is CASSQDRINSPLHF.